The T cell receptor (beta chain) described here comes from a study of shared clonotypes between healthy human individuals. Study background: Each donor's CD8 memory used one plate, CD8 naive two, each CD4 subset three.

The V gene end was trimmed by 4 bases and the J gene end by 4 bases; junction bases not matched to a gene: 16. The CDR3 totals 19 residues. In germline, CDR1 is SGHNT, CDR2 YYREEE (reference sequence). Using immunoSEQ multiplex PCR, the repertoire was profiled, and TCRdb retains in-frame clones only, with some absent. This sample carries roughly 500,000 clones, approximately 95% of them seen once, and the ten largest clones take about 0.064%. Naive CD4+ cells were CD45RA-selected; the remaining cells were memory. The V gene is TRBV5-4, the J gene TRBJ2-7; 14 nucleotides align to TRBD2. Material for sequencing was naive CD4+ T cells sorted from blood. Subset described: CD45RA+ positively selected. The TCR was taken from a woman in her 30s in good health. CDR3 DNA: TGTGCCAGCAGCAGAAGACTAGCGGGAGGGCGTGGAGTTACGTACGAGCAGTACTTC. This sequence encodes CASSRRLAGGRGVTYEQYF.